This TCR beta chain was profiled in a study of regulatory T cells in long-lasting Graves disease. Study-level information: Persistent cases were those of Graves' disease that involved over 5 years of antithyroid drugs with positive TSH receptor antibodies.

The authors built TCR beta libraries using iRepertoire HTBI primers and Arm-PCR of CDR3 regions. MiXCR, applied by TCRdb to the multiplex PCR reads, yields one record per CDR3 protein. This sample yields about 430,000 distinct CDR3 sequences, of which roughly a fifth are seen a single time; 13% to 15% belongs to the top ten. The sample's time point: persistent/refractory GD, antithyroid drugs over 5 years with positive TRAb. PBMCs provided the RNA from which the TCR library was made. After removal of 0 bases from V and 2 bases from J, the junction contained 6 bases not matched to a gene. CDR1 DFQATT and CDR2 SNEGSKA come from the germline V gene (reference sequence). The CDR3 extends over 15 amino acids. Study-level results: Relative to newly diagnosed Graves' patients, persistent ones had lower TCR diversity.

Of note for this clonotype: Its antigen remains unidentified.

The sequence came from a female donor with Graves disease. The source material was peripheral blood mononuclear cells (PBMCs), sampled when the disease was refractory, from a patient treated with antithyroid drugs. J is TRBJ2-7 and V is TRBV20-1; 8 positions agree with TRBD2. The CDR3 region is CSAREAGGSTYEQYF. The CDR3 DNA reads as TGCAGTGCTAGAGAGGCGGGAGGCTCGACCTACGAGCAGTACTTC.